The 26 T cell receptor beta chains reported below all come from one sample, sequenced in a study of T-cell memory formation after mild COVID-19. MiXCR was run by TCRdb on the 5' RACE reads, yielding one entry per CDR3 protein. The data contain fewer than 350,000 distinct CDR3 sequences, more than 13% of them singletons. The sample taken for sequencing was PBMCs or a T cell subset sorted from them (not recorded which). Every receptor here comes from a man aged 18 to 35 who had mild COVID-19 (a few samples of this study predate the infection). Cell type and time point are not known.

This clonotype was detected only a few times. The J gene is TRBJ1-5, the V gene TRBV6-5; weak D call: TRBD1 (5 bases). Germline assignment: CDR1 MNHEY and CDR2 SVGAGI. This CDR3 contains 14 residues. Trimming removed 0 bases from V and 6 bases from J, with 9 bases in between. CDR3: CASSYSGEGQPQHF. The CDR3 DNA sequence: TGTGCCAGCAGTTACTCGGGGGAAGGTCAGCCCCAGCATTTT.

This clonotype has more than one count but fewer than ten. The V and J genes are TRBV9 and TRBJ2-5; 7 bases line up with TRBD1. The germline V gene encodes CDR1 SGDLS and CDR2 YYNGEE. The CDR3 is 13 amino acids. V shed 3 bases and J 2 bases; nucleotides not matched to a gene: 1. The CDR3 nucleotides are TGTGCCAGCAGCGCGGGACAGCAAGAGACCCAGTACTTC. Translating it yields CASSAGQQETQYF.

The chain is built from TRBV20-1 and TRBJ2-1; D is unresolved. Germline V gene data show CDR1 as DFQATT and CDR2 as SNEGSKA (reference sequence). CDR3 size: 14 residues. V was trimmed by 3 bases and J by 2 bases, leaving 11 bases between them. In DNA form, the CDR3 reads TGCAGTGCTAGCCAAGCGAAAGCCTACAATGAGCAGTTCTTC. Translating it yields CSASQAKAYNEQFF.

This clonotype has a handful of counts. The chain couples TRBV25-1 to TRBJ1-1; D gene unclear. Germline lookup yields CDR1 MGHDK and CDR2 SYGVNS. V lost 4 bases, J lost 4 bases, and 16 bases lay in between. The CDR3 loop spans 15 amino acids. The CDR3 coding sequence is TGTGCCAGCAGTGCAACGTCGACGAGGGCCACTGAAGCTTTCTTT. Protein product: CASSATSTRATEAFF.

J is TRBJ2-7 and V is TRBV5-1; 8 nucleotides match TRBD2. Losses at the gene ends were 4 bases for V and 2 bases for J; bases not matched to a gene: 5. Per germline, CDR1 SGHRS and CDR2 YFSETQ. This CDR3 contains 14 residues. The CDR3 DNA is TGCGCCAGCAGCGTCGGGACTAGGGCCTACGAGCAGTACTTC. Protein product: CASSVGTRAYEQYF.

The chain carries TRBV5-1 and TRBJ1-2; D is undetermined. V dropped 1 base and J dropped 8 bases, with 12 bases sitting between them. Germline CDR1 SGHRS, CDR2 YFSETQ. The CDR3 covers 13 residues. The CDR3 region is CASSLNGVEGYTF. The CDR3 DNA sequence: TGCGCCAGCAGCTTGAACGGGGTGGAGGGCTACACCTTC.

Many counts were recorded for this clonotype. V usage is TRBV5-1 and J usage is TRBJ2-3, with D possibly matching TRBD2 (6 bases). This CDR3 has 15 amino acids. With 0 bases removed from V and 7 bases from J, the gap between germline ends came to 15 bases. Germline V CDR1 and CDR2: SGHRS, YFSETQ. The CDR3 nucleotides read TGCGCCAGCAGCTTGGATGTCGGTGCGGGGAATACGCAGTATTTT. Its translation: CASSLDVGAGNTQYF. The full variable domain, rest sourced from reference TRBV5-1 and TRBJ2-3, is KAGVTQTPRYLIKTRGQQVTLSCSPISGHRSVSWYQQTPGQGLQFLFEYFSETQRNKGNFPGRFSGRQFSNSRSEMNVSTLELGDSALYLCASSLDVGAGNTQYFGPGTRLTVL.

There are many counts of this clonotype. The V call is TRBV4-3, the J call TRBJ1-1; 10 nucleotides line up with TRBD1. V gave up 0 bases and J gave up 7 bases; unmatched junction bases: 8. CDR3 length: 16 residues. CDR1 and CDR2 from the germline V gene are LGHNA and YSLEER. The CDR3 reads CASSQEGQGFRGEAFF. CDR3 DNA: TGCGCCAGCAGCCAAGAGGGACAGGGGTTTAGGGGTGAAGCTTTCTTT.

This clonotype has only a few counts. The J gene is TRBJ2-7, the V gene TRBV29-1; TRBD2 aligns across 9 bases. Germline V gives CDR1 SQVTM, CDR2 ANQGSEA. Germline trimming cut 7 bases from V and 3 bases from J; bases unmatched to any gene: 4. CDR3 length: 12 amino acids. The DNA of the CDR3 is TGCAGCGCCGCGCGGGGGGGCTACGAGCAGTACTTC. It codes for CSAARGGYEQYF.

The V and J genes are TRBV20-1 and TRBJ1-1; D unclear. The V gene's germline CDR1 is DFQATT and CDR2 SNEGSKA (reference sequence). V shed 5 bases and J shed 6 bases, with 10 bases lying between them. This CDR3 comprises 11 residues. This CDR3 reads CSAPGRAEAFF. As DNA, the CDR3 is TGCAGTGCTCCTGGAAGGGCTGAAGCTTTCTTT.

Here the CDR3 reads CATGSRGTDGELFF. CDR3 DNA sequence: TGTGCCACCGGGTCCCGGGGCACAGACGGGGAGCTGTTTTTT. This chain uses TRBV10-3 with TRBJ2-2; either TRBD1 or TRBD2 may supply D (5 bases each). Germline V gene sequence: CDR1 ENHRY, CDR2 SYGVKD. The CDR3 has 14 amino acids. Trimming left V 10 bases short and J 7 bases short, with 19 bases between.

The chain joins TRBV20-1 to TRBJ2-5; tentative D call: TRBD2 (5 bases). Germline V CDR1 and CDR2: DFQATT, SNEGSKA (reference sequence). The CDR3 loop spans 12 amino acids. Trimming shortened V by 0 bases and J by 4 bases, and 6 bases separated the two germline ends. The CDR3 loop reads CSARDEGETQYF. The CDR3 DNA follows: TGCAGTGCTAGAGATGAGGGAGAGACCCAGTACTTC.

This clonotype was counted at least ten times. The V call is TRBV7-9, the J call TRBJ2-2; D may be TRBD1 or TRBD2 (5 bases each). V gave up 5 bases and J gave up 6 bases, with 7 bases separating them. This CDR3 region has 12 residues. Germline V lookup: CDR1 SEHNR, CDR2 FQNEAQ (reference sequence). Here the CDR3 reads CASSEGSGELFF. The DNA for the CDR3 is TGTGCCAGCAGCGAGGGGTCCGGGGAGCTGTTTTTT. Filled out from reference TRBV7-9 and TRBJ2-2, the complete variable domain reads DTGVSQNPRHKITKRGQNVTFRCDPISEHNRLYWYRQTLGQGPEFLTYFQNEAQLEKSRLLSDRFSAERPKGSFSTLEIQRTEQGDSAMYLCASSEGSGELFFGEGSRLTVL.

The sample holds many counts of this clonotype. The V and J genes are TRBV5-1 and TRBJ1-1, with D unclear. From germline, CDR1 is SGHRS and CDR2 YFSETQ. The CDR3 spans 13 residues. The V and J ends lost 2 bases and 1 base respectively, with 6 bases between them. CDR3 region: CASSFSGNTEAFF. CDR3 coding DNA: TGCGCCAGCAGCTTTAGTGGGAACACTGAAGCTTTCTTT.

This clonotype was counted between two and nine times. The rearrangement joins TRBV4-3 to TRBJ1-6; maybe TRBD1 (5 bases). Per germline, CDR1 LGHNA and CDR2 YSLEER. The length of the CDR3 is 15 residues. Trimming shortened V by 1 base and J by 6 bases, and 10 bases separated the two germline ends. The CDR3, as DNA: TGCGCCAGCAGCCAAGGCCGACAGTCTAATTCACCCCTCCACTTT. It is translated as CASSQGRQSNSPLHF.

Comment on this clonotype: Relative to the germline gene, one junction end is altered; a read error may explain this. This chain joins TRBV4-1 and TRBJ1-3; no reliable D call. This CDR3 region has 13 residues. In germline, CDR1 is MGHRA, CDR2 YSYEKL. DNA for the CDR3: TGCGCCAGCAGCCAAGAAGGCCCGGTGAGACATCATTTT. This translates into CASSQEGPVRHHF.

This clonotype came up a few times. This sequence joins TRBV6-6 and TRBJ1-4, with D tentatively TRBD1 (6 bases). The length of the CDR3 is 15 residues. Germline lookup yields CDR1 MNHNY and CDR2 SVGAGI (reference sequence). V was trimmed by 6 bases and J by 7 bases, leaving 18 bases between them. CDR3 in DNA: TGTGCCAGCAGCCTACCGGCGGGGGGCGGTGAAAAACTGTTTTTT. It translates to CASSLPAGGGEKLFF.

The CDR3, as DNA: TGCAGTGCTAGGTCTACCCCCTACGAGCAGTACTTC. It codes for CSARSTPYEQYF. The J gene is TRBJ2-7, the V gene TRBV20-1, with D unresolved. Trimming removed 3 bases from V and 2 bases from J, with 8 bases in between. CDR3 length: 12 residues. Per the germline V gene, CDR1 is DFQATT and CDR2 is SNEGSKA (reference sequence).

CDR3 in amino acids: CASGQGASGANVLTF. CDR3 in DNA: TGTGCCAGCGGACAGGGGGCGTCCGGGGCCAACGTCCTGACTTTC. The chain recombines TRBV10-3 with TRBJ2-6; 11 nucleotides line up with TRBD1. The germline V gene has CDR1 ENHRY and CDR2 SYGVKD. This CDR3 contains 15 residues. Germline trimming cut 10 bases from V and 4 bases from J; bases unmatched to any gene: 6.

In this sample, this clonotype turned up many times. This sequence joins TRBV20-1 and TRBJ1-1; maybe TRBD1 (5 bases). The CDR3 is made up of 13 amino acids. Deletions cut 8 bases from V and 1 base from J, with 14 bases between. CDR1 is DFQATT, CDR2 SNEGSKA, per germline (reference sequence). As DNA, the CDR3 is TGCAGTCCTGGGGCAGGTCCGAACACTGAAGCTTTCTTT. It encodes CSPGAGPNTEAFF.

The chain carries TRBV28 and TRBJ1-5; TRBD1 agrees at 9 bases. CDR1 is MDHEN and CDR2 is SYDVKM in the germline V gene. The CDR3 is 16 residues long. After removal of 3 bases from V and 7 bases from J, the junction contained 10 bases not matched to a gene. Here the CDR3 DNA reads TGTGCCAGCAGTTTCCGCCGGGACAGGGTGCACCAGCCCCAGCATTTT. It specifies CASSFRRDRVHQPQHF.

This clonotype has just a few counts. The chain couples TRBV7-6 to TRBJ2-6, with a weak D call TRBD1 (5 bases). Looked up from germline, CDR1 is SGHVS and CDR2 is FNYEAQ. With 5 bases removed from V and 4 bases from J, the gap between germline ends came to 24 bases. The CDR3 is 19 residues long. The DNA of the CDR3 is TGTGCCAGCAGCAGACGACCCGAGACAGCCGCTCAAGGGGCCAACGTCCTGACTTTC. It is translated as CASSRRPETAAQGANVLTF.

The CDR3 nucleotides are TGTGCCAGCTCAAAGACAGGGGAGGGGAACATTCAGTACTTC. Its translation is CASSKTGEGNIQYF. The J gene is TRBJ2-4, the V gene TRBV18; a weak D match, TRBD1 (8 bases). Germline lookup yields CDR1 KGHSH and CDR2 LQKENI. This CDR3 region has 14 residues. Trimming left V 5 bases short and J 7 bases short, with 15 bases between.

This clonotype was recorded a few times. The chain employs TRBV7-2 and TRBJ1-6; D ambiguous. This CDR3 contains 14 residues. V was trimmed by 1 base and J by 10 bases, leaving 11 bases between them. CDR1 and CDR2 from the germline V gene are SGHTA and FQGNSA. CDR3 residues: CASSLGLERSPLHF. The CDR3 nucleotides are TGTGCCAGCAGCTTAGGGCTTGAAAGGTCACCCCTCCACTTT.

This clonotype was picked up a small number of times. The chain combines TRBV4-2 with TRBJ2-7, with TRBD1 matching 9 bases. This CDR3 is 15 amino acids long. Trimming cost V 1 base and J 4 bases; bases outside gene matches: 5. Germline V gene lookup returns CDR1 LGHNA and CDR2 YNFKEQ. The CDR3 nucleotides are TGTGCCAGCAGCCAAGCCTCGGGACAGGGTTACGAGCAGTACTTC. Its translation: CASSQASGQGYEQYF.

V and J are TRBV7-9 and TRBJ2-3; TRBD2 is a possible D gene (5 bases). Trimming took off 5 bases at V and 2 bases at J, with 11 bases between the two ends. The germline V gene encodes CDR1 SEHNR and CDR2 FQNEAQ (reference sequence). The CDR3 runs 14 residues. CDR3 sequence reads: CASSPRRTTDTQYF. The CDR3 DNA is TGTGCCAGCAGCCCCAGGAGGACCACAGATACGCAGTATTTT.